One sample yielded the 29 T cell receptor beta chains listed below, sequenced in a study of immune characterization of retroperitoneal liposarcoma. TCRdb processed the PCR reads anew with MiXCR; each CDR3 protein has one entry. Counted here are about 10,000 distinct CDR3 sequences, roughly a quarter occurring once; the ten biggest clones make up around 9.3%. Sequencing input: tumor tissue. These receptor sequences come from a female donor with retroperitoneal liposarcoma.

In regard to this clonotype: This clone may be a read error of a much larger clone one base away. The rearrangement joins TRBV10-1 to TRBJ2-5; D remains ambiguous. Germline V lookup: CDR1 WNHNN, CDR2 SYGVQD (reference sequence). The V and J ends lost 5 bases and 11 bases respectively, with 18 bases between them. The CDR3 has 13 residues. The CDR3: CASSLGLNNEQYF. The CDR3 DNA follows: TGCGCCAGCAGTTTAGGGCTCAACAATGAGCAGTACTTC.

The sample holds many counts of this clonotype. This chain links TRBV6-1 with TRBJ1-3, with 7 bases matching TRBD1. The CDR3 covers 14 residues. Germline values: CDR1 MNHNS, CDR2 SASEGT. Trimming at V came to 6 bases and at J to 2 bases, leaving 4 bases not matched to a gene. The CDR3 DNA sequence: TGTGCCAGCAGCGCAACAGGGGCTGGAAACACCATATATTTT. This encodes CASSATGAGNTIYF.

This clonotype was recorded a few times. The V gene is TRBV12-3 or TRBV12-4, the J gene TRBJ2-4, with no clear D. V was clipped by 3 bases and J by 13 bases, with 13 bases between them. The length of the CDR3 is 12 residues. Here the CDR3 DNA reads TGTGCCAGCAGTTTCGATCCCAGTGAGCAGTACTTC. This codes for CASSFDPSEQYF.

This clonotype has just one count. This sequence joins TRBV12-3 or TRBV12-4 and TRBJ2-1; D remains ambiguous. V was clipped by 3 bases and J by 13 bases, with 19 bases between them. The CDR3 contains 14 residues. CDR3 region: CASSFDGSKNIQFF. CDR3 nucleotides: TGTGCCAGCAGTTTTGATGGCAGCAAAAACATTCAGTTCTTC.

This clonotype occurred many times. The chain employs TRBV7-8 and TRBJ2-5; TRBD1 matches 9 bases. The end of the DNA aligns better with TRBJ2-7, so the J call may be wrong. The CDR3 spans 16 residues. Germline V lookup: CDR1 SGHVS, CDR2 FQNEAQ. For the CDR3, the DNA is TGTGCCAGCAGCTTAGTGCCCGGGACAGGGTTGTACGAGCAGTACTTC. It encodes CASSLVPGTGLYEQYF.

By its share, this clonotype is medium-sized (0.01 to 0.1%). The chain carries TRBV7-6 and TRBJ2-1; D is possibly TRBD1 (6 bases). This CDR3 is 15 amino acids long. Trimming took off 5 bases at V and 2 bases at J, with 13 bases between the two ends. CDR1 is SGHVS and CDR2 is FNYEAQ in the germline V gene. The CDR3 protein is CASSADRPPYNEQFF. The CDR3 region has the DNA TGTGCCAGCAGCGCCGACAGGCCCCCCTACAATGAGCAGTTCTTC. Drawing the rest from reference TRBV7-6 and TRBJ2-1, the complete variable domain is GAGVSQSPRYKVTKRGQDVALRCDPISGHVSLYWYRQALGQGPEFLTYFNYEAQQDKSGLPNDRFSAERPEGSISTLTIQRTEQRDSAMYRCASSADRPPYNEQFFGPGTRLTVL.

The gene calls are TRBV6-1 and TRBJ2-4; TRBD2 might be the D (5 bases). CDR1 MNHNS and CDR2 SASEGT come from the germline V gene. This CDR3 spans 13 amino acids. The V and J ends lost 6 bases and 13 bases respectively, with 19 bases between them. CDR3 sequence reads: CASSSTGYNEQYF. CDR3 in DNA: TGTGCCAGCAGCTCTACGGGGTACAATGAGCAGTACTTC.

The J gene is TRBJ2-7, the V gene TRBV6-6; 8 positions match TRBD2. Germline V gene data show CDR1 as MNHNY and CDR2 as SVGAGI (reference sequence). CDR3 size: 13 residues. V shed 7 bases and J 0 bases; nucleotides not matched to a gene: 2. The CDR3 coding sequence is TGTGCCAGCAATCTAGCGGGCTCCTACGAGCAGTACTTC. It encodes CASNLAGSYEQYF.

By sample fraction, this clonotype is medium-sized (0.01 to 0.1%). As DNA, the CDR3 is TGTGCCAGCAGTACAAAGGGGAGCACAGATACGCAGTATTTT. Amino acids: CASSTKGSTDTQYF. The J gene is TRBJ2-3, the V gene TRBV12-3 or TRBV12-4; possibly TRBD1 for D (5 bases). CDR3 size: 14 residues. V gave up 5 bases and J gave up 0 bases, with 9 bases separating them.

The genes are TRBV20-1 and TRBJ2-5; D might be TRBD1 (5 bases). TRBJ2-7 matches the DNA end more closely, so the J call is doubtful. Per germline, CDR1 DFQATT and CDR2 SNEGSKA (reference sequence). The CDR3 is made up of 14 amino acids. The CDR3 region is CSARDRRQSYEQYF. The CDR3 DNA reads TGCAGTGCTAGAGATCGCAGACAGTCCTACGAGCAGTACTTC.

This chain joins TRBV6-6 and TRBJ2-3; D is perhaps TRBD2 (5 bases). There are 13 residues in the CDR3. Germline values: CDR1 MNHNY, CDR2 SVGAGI (reference sequence). V lost 2 bases, J lost 14 bases, and 17 bases lay in between. The CDR3 sequence is CASSYRLTGELYF. CDR3 DNA: TGTGCCAGCAGTTACCGACTAACCGGGGAGCTGTATTTT.

The genes are TRBV7-6 and TRBJ2-1; 10 bases align to TRBD2. The V and J ends lost 4 bases and 3 bases, in that order; junction bases with no gene match: 6. The CDR3 is made up of 16 amino acids. Per the germline V gene, CDR1 is SGHVS and CDR2 is FNYEAQ. DNA of the CDR3: TGTGCCAGCAGCTCGTACCTAGCGGGAGTCTACAATGAGCAGTTCTTC. Translation: CASSSYLAGVYNEQFF.

This clonotype has just a few counts. The chain employs TRBV6-1 and TRBJ2-1, with a possible D match to TRBD1 (6 bases). The J call may be incorrect, as the DNA end agrees better with TRBJ2-7. The CDR3 spans 16 residues. Germline CDR1 and CDR2: MNHNS and SASEGT. This chain's CDR3 is CASSPRSLTGTYEQYF. The CDR3, as DNA: TGTGCCAGCAGTCCCCGATCTCTTACAGGGACCTACGAGCAGTACTTC.

In its sample, this clonotype was seen once. V usage is TRBV5-1 and J usage is TRBJ2-1, with a weak D call TRBD1 (6 bases). V lost 3 bases and J lost 13, with 17 bases in between. This CDR3 has 13 amino acids. Germline V gives CDR1 SGHRS, CDR2 YFSETQ. The CDR3 DNA reads TGCGCCAGCAGCTCACAGGGTCAAGAGACCCAGTTCTTC. It codes for CASSSQGQETQFF. The full variable domain, in which reference TRBV5-1 and TRBJ2-1 provide the parts outside the CDR3, is KAGVTQTPRYLIKTRGQQVTLSCSPISGHRSVSWYQQTPGQGLQFLFEYFSETQRNKGNFPGRFSGRQFSNSRSEMNVSTLELGDSALYLCASSSQGQETQFFGPGTRLTVL.

This clonotype was observed a handful of times. This sequence joins TRBV11-3 and TRBJ2-2; the D gene could be TRBD1 or TRBD2 (5 bases each). V was clipped by 5 bases and J by 4 bases, with 17 bases between them. This CDR3 comprises 16 residues. Germline CDR1 is SGHNT and CDR2 is YENEEA. In DNA form, the CDR3 reads TGTGCCAGCAGCCTAGGGACCGACCAATTCACCGGGGAGCTGTTTTTT. Encoded protein: CASSLGTDQFTGELFF. The variable domain in full, completed from reference TRBV11-3 and TRBJ2-2, reads EAGVVQSPRYKIIEKKQPVAFWCNPISGHNTLYWYLQNLGQGPELLIRYENEEAVDDSQLPKDRFSAERLKGVDSTLKIQPAELGDSAVYLCASSLGTDQFTGELFFGEGSRLTVL.

This clonotype was counted at least ten times. The chain has TRBV7-3 and TRBJ2-5; D gene unclear. Trimming took 5 bases from V and 1 from J, leaving 2 bases between them. The CDR3 totals 11 residues. Germline V gives CDR1 SGHTA, CDR2 FQGTGA. The CDR3 loop is CASSLQETQYF. CDR3 nucleotides: TGTGCCAGCAGCCTCCAAGAGACCCAGTACTTC.

This clonotype was seen ten or more times. The J gene is TRBJ2-3, the V gene TRBV19; 9 bases map to TRBD2. Trimming removed 1 base from V and 5 bases from J; junction bases left unmatched: 7. The CDR3 extends over 16 amino acids. Germline CDR1 LNHDA, CDR2 SQIVND (reference sequence). DNA for the CDR3: TGTGCCAGTAGTATAGTAGCGGGAGAGAGAGTAGATACGCAGTATTTT. Translated: CASSIVAGERVDTQYF.

This chain uses TRBV7-2 with TRBJ2-5; 7 nucleotides agree with TRBD2. The J call may not be correct, given that the DNA end is closer to TRBJ2-7. The germline V gene encodes CDR1 SGHTA and CDR2 FQGNSA. The CDR3 covers 11 residues. DNA for the CDR3: TGTGCCAGCAGAGTAGCGGGCGAGCAGTACTTC. Protein: CASRVAGEQYF.

With regard to this clonotype: A single base separates this from a much larger clone, so it may be a read error. The V gene is TRBV27, the J gene TRBJ2-1; D remains unclear. CDR1 and CDR2 (germline): MNHEY, SMNVEV (reference sequence). V was pared by 7 bases and J by 13 bases, with 23 bases between. The CDR3 has 14 residues. CDR3 coding DNA: TGTGCCAGCACCGCCTCGAAGTTTGAGGAGACCCAGTTCTTC. It codes for CASTASKFEETQFF.

V usage is TRBV6-6 and J usage is TRBJ1-2; 7 nucleotides match TRBD1. Germline lookup yields CDR1 MNHNY and CDR2 SVGAGI (reference sequence). V shed 6 bases, J shed 14 bases, and the junction held 18 bases outside the gene matches. This CDR3 has 14 amino acids. CDR3 sequence reads: CASSESVTGTERTF. In nucleotides, the CDR3 is TGTGCCAGCAGCGAATCCGTGACAGGGACAGAGAGGACCTTC.

As DNA, the CDR3 is TGTGCCAGCAGCTTGATGGAGGGTTACGAGCAGTTCTTC. This translates into CASSLMEGYEQFF. V is TRBV7-2 and J is TRBJ2-1; D may be TRBD2 (6 bases). The CDR3 has 13 residues. In germline, CDR1 is SGHTA, CDR2 FQGNSA. Trimming cost V 3 bases and J 10 bases, with 13 bases left between them.

This clonotype has at least ten counts. The chain joins TRBV6-1 to TRBJ2-1; the D gene could be TRBD1 or TRBD2 (6 bases each). The DNA end is a closer match to TRBJ2-7, so the J assignment may be wrong. The CDR3 loop spans 13 amino acids. Looked up from germline, CDR1 is MNHNS and CDR2 is SASEGT. CDR3 region: CASRTGAYNEQYF. DNA of the CDR3: TGTGCCAGCAGAACGGGGGCCTACAATGAGCAGTACTTC.

The sample holds a few counts of this clonotype. The chain joins TRBV6-1 to TRBJ2-1, with 7 bases lining up with TRBD1. Germline V CDR1 and CDR2: MNHNS, SASEGT. The CDR3 has 16 amino acids. Unmatched junction bases numbered 22, after V lost 7 bases and J lost 13 bases. In nucleotides, the CDR3 is TGTGCCAGCACCCAACCCGAAGAGACAGGGAAAGAGACCCAGTTCTTC. Amino acids: CASTQPEETGKETQFF.

This chain joins TRBV6-6 and TRBJ2-5; 10 nucleotides match TRBD2. The J call may be in error: the DNA end matches TRBJ2-1 better. The CDR3 is 15 amino acids. Germline CDR1 MNHNY, CDR2 SVGAGI (reference sequence). The CDR3 protein is CASSAPLAGENEQFF. Here the CDR3 DNA reads TGTGCCAGCAGTGCCCCCCTAGCGGGAGAGAATGAGCAGTTCTTC.

The V gene is TRBV6-6, the J gene TRBJ2-1; 9 bases are shared with TRBD2. The DNA end is a closer match to TRBJ2-7, so the J assignment may be wrong. From germline, CDR1 is MNHNY and CDR2 SVGAGI (reference sequence). The length of the CDR3 is 14 residues. The CDR3 DNA reads TGTGCCAGCAGTTACCTAGCGGGGTACAATGAGCAGTACTTC. It encodes CASSYLAGYNEQYF.

This clonotype was seen more than once but under ten times. One base away lies a much larger clone, so this may be a sequencing read error. This chain links TRBV6-6 with TRBJ2-1; D unresolved. The CDR3 extends over 13 amino acids. Germline V gene sequence: CDR1 MNHNY, CDR2 SVGAGI (reference sequence). CDR3 nucleotides: TGTGCCAGCAGTGTCCCGATACCCAATGGGCAGTTCTTC. Protein sequence: CASSVPIPNGQFF.

V usage is TRBV6-1 and J usage is TRBJ2-3; D is perhaps TRBD1 (7 bases). V lost 1 base to trimming and J lost 4 bases, with 12 bases between them. The CDR3 has 15 amino acids. Germline lookup yields CDR1 MNHNS and CDR2 SASEGT. CDR3 bases: TGTGCCAGCAGTGAAGAGGCAGGGGGGCCAGATACGCAGTATTTT. It translates to CASSEEAGGPDTQYF.

This clonotype appeared a single time. As DNA, the CDR3 is TGTGCCAGCAGTGAGGGAGTAGCACTGCGTGGCTACACCTTC. Its protein product is CASSEGVALRGYTF. V is TRBV6-1 and J is TRBJ1-2; D is unclear. The V gene's germline CDR1 is MNHNS and CDR2 SASEGT. There are 14 residues in the CDR3. With 3 bases removed from V and 7 bases from J, the gap between germline ends came to 15 bases.

This clonotype was seen at least ten times. The chain is built from TRBV7-6 and TRBJ2-3; 8 nucleotides line up with TRBD2. Unmatched junction bases numbered 6, after V lost 1 base and J lost 0 bases. Germline V gene data show CDR1 as SGHVS and CDR2 as FNYEAQ. The length of the CDR3 is 17 residues. The CDR3 coding sequence is TGTGCCAGCAGCTTAGTAGGCACTAGCGGAAGCACAGATACGCAGTATTTT. Translation gives CASSLVGTSGSTDTQYF.